The 3 T cell receptor beta chains below were found in one sample sequenced in a study of OX40 agonist ivuxolimab in advanced cancers. Only in-frame clones appear in the TCRdb table, and some are missing; sequencing was by immunoSEQ multiplex PCR. The table shows tens of thousands of clones, with about four fifths occurring only once. Here the sequenced sample was CD4+ or CD8+ T cells sorted from blood, taken in a trial of the OX40 agonist ivuxolimab. The receptors shown here come from an adult with an advanced solid tumor such as melanoma, head and neck, liver or kidney cancer.

This clone was detected a few times. This chain connects TRBV19 to TRBJ1-1, with a possible D match to TRBD1 (5 bases). Per the germline V gene, CDR1 is LNHDA and CDR2 is SQIVND (reference sequence). Trimming cost V 6 bases and J 7 bases, with 15 bases left between them. The CDR3 runs 13 residues. CDR3 sequence reads: CASRPQGAIEAFF. The CDR3 region has the DNA TGTGCCAGTAGGCCCCAAGGGGCAATTGAAGCTTTCTTT.

This chain connects TRBV19 to TRBJ2-2; no reliable D call. V was pared by 1 base and J by 3 bases, with 6 bases between. The germline V gene has CDR1 LNHDA and CDR2 SQIVND (reference sequence). This CDR3 comprises 14 residues. The CDR3 nucleotides are TGTGCCAGTAGTATAGGACAACACACCGGGGAGCTGTTTTTT. This translates into CASSIGQHTGELFF.

The chain recombines TRBV4-2 with TRBJ1-1; D perhaps matches TRBD1 (6 bases). V was cut by 0 bases and J by 8 bases, with 10 bases left in between. The CDR3 length is 13 residues. The germline CDR1 and CDR2 sequences are LGHNA and YNFKEQ. The CDR3 nucleotides are TGTGCCAGCAGCCAAGATTGGGGACAAGAAGCTTTCTTT. Translation gives CASSQDWGQEAFF.